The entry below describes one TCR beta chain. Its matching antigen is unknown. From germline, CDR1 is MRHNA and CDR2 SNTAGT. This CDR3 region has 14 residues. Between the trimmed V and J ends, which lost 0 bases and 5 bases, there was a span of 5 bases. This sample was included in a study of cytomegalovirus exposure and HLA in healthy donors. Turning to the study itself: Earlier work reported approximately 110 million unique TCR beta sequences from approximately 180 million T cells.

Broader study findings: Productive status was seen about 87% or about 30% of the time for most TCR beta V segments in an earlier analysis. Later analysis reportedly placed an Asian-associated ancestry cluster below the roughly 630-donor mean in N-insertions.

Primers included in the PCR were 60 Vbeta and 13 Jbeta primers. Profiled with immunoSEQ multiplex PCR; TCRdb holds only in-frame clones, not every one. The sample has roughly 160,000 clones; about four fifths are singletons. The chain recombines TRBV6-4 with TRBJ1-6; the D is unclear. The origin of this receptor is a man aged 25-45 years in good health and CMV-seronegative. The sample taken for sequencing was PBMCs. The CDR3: CASSDSGHNSPLHF. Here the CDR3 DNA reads TGTGCCAGCAGTGACTCGGGCCATAATTCACCCCTCCACTTT.